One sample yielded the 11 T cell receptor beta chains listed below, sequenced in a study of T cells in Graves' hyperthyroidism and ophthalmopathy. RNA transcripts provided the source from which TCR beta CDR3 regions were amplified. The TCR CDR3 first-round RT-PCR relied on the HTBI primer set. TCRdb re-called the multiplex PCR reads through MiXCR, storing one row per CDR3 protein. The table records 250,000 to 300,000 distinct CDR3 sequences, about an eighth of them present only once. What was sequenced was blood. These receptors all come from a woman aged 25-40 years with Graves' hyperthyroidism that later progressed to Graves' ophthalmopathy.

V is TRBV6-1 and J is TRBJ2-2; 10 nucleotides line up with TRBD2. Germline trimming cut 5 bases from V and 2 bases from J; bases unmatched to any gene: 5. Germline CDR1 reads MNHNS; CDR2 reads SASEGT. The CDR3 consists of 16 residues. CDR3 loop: CASSLSSGSNTGELFF. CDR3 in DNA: TGTGCCAGCAGTCTTTCTAGCGGGAGTAACACCGGGGAGCTGTTTTTT.

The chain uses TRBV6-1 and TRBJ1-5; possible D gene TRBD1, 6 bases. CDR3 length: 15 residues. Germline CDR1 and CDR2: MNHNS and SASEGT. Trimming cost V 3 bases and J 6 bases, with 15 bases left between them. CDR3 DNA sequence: TGTGCCAGCAGTGAGGGGGCCAGGGCAAGTCAGCCCCAGCATTTT. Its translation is CASSEGARASQPQHF.

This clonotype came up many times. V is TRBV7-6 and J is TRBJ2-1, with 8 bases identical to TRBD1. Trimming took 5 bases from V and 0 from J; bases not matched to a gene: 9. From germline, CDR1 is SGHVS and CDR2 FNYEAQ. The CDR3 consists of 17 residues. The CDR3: CASSRGQGASSYNEQFF. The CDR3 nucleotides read TGTGCCAGCAGCCGAGGACAGGGTGCCAGCTCCTACAATGAGCAGTTCTTC.

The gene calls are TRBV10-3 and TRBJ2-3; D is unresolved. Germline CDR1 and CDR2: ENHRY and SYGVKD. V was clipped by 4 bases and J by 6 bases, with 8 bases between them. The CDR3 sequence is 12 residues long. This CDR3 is CAISVLGDTQYF. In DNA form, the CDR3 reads TGTGCCATCAGTGTTTTGGGGGATACGCAGTATTTT.

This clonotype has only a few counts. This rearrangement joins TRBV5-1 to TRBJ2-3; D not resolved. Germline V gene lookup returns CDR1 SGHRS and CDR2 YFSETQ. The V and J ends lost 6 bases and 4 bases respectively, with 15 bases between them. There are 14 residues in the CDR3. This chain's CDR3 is CASKITGSADTQYF. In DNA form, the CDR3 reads TGCGCCAGCAAGATCACTGGCAGCGCAGATACGCAGTATTTT.

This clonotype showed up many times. The CDR3 nucleotides are TGTGCCAGCAGCATCGGACTAGCCGACTACAATGAGCAGTTCTTC. This encodes CASSIGLADYNEQFF. The genes are TRBV3-1 and TRBJ2-1; TRBD2 aligns across 8 bases. The V gene end was trimmed by 5 bases and the J gene end by 3 bases; junction bases not matched to a gene: 6. The CDR3 is 15 residues long. Germline CDR1 reads LGHDT; CDR2 reads YNNKEL (reference sequence).

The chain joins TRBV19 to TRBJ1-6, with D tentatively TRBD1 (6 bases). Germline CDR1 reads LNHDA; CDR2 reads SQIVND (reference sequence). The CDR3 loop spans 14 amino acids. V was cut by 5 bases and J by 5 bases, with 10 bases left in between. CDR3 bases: TGTGCCAGTAGTTCGGACAGCCATAATTCACCCCTCCACTTT. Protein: CASSSDSHNSPLHF.

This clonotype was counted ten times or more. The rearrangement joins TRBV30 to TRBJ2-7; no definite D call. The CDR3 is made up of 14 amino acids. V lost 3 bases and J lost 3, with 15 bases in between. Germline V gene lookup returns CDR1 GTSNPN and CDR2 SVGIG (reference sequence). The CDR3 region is CAWRDETRYYEQYF. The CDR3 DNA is TGTGCCTGGAGGGACGAGACAAGATACTACGAGCAGTACTTC.

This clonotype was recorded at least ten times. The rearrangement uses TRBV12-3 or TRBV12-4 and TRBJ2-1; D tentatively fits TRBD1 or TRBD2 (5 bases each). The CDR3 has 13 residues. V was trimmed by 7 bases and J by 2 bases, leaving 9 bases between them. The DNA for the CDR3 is TGTGCCAGCACCGGGACCGCCTACAATGAGCAGTTCTTC. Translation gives CASTGTAYNEQFF.

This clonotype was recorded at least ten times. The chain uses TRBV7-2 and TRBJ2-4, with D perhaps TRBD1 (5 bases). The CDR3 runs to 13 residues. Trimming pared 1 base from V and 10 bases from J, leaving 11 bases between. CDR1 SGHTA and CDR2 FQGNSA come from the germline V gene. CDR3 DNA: TGTGCCAGCAGCTTAGGTGGACATGTTATTCAGTACTTC. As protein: CASSLGGHVIQYF.

The CDR3 DNA reads as TGCAGTGCTAGAGACGGGTGGGGTGGGAATGAGCAGTTCTTC. Translation: CSARDGWGGNEQFF. V usage is TRBV20-1 and J usage is TRBJ2-1; D uncertain. The CDR3 consists of 14 residues. V was clipped by 0 bases and J by 7 bases, with 13 bases between them. The germline CDR1 and CDR2 sequences are DFQATT and SNEGSKA (reference sequence).